The sequence of this T cell receptor (beta chain) was determined in a study of T cells in Graves' hyperthyroidism and ophthalmopathy. Amplification of TCR beta CDR3 regions was performed using RNA transcripts as template. The HTBI set primed first-round TCR CDR3 RT-PCR. TCRdb recomputed calls from the multiplex PCR reads with MiXCR, one row per CDR3 protein. Of 600,000 to 700,000 distinct CDR3 sequences detected, approximately 14% appear once; the ten largest clones hold approximately 4.2%. This clonotype was observed many times. The germline V gene has CDR1 DFQATT and CDR2 SNEGSKA (reference sequence). This CDR3 is built from 13 residues. V was shortened by 5 bases and J by 2 bases, with 12 bases between the two germline ends.

What was sequenced was blood. The rearrangement uses TRBV20-1 and TRBJ2-5; the D call may be TRBD1 or TRBD2 (5 bases each). The source of this sequence is a woman in her 40s with Graves' ophthalmopathy. The CDR3 region has the DNA TGCAGTGCTTCTCCGGGACCTCAAGAGACCCAGTACTTC. Its translation: CSASPGPQETQYF.